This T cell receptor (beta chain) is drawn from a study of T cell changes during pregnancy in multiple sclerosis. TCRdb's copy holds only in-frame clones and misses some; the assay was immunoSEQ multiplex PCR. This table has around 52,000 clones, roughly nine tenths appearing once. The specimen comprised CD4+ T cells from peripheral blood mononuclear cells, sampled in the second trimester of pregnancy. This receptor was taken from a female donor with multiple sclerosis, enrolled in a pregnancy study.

The CDR3, as DNA: TGTGCCAGCAGCTTTAATGTTGGCGGAACCAACTCTGGAAACACCATATATTTT. This encodes CASSFNVGGTNSGNTIYF. V gene TRBV5-8 combines with J gene TRBJ1-3; D is unresolved. Trimming removed 2 bases from V and 0 bases from J, with 18 bases in between. The CDR3 has 18 amino acids. Germline V lookup: CDR1 SGHTS, CDR2 YDEGEE.